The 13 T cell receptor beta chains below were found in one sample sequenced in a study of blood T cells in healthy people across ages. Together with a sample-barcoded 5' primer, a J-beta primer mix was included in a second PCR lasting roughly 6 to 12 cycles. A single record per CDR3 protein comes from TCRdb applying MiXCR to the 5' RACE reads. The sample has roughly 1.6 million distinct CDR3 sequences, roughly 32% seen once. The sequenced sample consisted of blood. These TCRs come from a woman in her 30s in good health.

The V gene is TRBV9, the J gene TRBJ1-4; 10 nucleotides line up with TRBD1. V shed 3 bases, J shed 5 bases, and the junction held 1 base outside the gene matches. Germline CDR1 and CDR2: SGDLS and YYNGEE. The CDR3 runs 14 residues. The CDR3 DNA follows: TGTGCCAGCAGCGGACAGGGGGCGAATGAAAAACTGTTTTTT. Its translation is CASSGQGANEKLFF.

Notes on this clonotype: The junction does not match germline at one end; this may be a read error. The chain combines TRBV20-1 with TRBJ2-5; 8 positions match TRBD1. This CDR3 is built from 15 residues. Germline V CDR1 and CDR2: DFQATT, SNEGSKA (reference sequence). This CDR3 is CSARLGTGYQETQYF. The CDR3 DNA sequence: TGCAGTGCTAGACTAGGGACAGGTTACCAGGAGACCCAGTACTTC.

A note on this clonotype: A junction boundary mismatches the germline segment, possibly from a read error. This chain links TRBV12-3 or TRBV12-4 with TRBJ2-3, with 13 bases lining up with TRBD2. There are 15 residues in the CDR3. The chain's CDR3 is CASTEGLAGTDAQYF. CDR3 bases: TGTGCCAGCACCGAGGGACTAGCGGGGACAGATGCGCAGTATTTT.

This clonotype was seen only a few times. The CDR3, as DNA: TGTGCCAGCAGCTTGGTTTGGGGGCTAGCGGGAGGAGAAGGCTACGAGCAGTACTTC. This gives the protein CASSLVWGLAGGEGYEQYF. The rearrangement links TRBV7-9 to TRBJ2-7; 11 nucleotides line up with TRBD2. In germline, CDR1 is SEHNR, CDR2 FQNEAQ (reference sequence). The V and J ends lost 3 bases and 3 bases, in that order; junction bases with no gene match: 16. The CDR3 has 19 amino acids.

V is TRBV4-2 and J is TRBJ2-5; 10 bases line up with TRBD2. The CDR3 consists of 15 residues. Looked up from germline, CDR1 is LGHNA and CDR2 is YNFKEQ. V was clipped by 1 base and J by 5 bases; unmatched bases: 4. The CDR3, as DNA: TGTGCCAGCAGCCAAGTGAGCGGGGGGGCGGAGACCCAGTACTTC. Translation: CASSQVSGGAETQYF.

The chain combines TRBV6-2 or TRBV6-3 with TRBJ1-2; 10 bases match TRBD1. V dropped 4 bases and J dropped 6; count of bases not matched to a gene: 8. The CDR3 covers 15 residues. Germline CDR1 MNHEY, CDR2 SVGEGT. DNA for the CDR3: TGTGCCAGCAGTTCCCCCAGACAGGGGGCGGATGGCTACACCTTC. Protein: CASSSPRQGADGYTF.

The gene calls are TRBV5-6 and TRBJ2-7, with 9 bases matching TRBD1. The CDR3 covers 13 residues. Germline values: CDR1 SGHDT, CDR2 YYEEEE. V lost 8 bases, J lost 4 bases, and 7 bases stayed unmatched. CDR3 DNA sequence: TGTGCCAGTACGGGACAGGGCGAATACGAGCAGTACTTC. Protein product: CASTGQGEYEQYF.

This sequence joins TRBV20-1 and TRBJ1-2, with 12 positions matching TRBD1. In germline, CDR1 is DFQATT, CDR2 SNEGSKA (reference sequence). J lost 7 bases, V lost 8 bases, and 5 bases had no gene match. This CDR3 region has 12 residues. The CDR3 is CSSGQGAGGYTF. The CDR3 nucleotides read TGCAGTTCGGGACAGGGGGCTGGTGGCTACACCTTC.

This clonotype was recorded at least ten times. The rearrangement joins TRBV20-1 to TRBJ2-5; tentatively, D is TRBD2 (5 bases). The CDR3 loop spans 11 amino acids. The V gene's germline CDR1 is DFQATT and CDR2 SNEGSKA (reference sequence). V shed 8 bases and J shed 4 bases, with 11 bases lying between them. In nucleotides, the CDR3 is TGCAGTCCAACTAGAAGAGAGACCCAGTACTTC. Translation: CSPTRRETQYF.

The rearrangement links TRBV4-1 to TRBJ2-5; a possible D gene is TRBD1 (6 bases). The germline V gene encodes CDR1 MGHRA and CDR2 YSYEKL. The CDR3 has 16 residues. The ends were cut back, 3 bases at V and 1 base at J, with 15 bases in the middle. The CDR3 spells CASSQGTGSIQETQYF. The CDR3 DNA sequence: TGCGCCAGCAGCCAGGGTACAGGGTCTATCCAAGAGACCCAGTACTTC.

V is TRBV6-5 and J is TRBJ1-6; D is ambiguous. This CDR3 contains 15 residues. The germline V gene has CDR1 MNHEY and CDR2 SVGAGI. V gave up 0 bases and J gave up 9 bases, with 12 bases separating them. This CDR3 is CASSYSATSPSPLHF. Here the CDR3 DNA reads TGTGCCAGCAGTTACTCAGCGACCAGCCCTTCACCCCTCCACTTT.

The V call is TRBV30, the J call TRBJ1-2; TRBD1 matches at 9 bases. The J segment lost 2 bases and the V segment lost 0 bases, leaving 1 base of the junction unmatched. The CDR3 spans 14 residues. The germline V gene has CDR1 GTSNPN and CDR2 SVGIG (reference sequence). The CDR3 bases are TGTGCCTGGAGTGTGGGACAGGGAAACTATGGCTACACCTTC. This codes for CAWSVGQGNYGYTF.

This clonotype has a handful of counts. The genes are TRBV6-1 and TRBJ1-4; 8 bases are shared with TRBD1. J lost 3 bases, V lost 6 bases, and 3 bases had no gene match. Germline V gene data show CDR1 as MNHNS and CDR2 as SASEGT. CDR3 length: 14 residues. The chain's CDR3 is CASRQGASNEKLFF. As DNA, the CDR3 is TGTGCCAGCAGGCAGGGGGCATCTAATGAAAAACTGTTTTTT.